The TCR beta chain described here comes from a study of cytomegalovirus exposure and HLA in healthy donors. In the PCR, 60 Vbeta and 13 Jbeta primers were used. As processed by the authors: There were about 88 million unique TCR beta chains by a later count, and approximately 11 million of them were shared. The table came from immunoSEQ multiplex PCR; TCRdb's copy has only in-frame clones and leaves some out. Clone size and the V and J calls come from that table; the DNA yielded D and trimming. The repertoire holds 120,000 to 150,000 clones, with around four fifths as singletons. Study-wide results and caveats: TCR beta chains numbering 164 were designated cytomegalovirus-associated. Some 17,000 TCR beta sequences were associated with HLA alleles at 0.05 false discovery rate in a later analysis.

V was pared by 2 bases and J by 9 bases, with 11 bases of the junction left unmatched. CDR1 and CDR2 from the germline V gene are SGHKS and YYEKEE (reference sequence). The CDR3 has 15 residues. A word on this clone: The antigen remains unidentified.

The chain couples TRBV5-5 to TRBJ1-2; the match to TRBD1 covers 9 bases. This receptor was obtained from a woman between 40 and 55 years old in good health and CMV-seronegative. Sequencing was done on a sample of PBMCs. CDR3 DNA: TGTGCCAGCAGCTTTCCACAGGGACAGGGCCGTAGCTACACCTTC. Protein product: CASSFPQGQGRSYTF.